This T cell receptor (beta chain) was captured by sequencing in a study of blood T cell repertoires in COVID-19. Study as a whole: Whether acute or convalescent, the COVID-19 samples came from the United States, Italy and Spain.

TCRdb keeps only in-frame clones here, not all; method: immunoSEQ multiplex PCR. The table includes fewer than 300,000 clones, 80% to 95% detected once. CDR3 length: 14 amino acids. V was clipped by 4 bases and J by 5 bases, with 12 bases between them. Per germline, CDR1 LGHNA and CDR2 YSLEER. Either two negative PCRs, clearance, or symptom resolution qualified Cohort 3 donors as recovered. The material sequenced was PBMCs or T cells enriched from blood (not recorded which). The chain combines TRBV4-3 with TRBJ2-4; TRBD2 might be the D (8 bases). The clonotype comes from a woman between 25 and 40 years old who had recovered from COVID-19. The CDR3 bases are TGCGCCAGCAGCCCGGGAGGGGGCCAAAACATTCAGTACTTC. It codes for CASSPGGGQNIQYF.